This T cell receptor (beta chain) was captured by sequencing in a study of blood T cell repertoires in COVID-19. For the study at large: COVID-19 samples collected from the United States, Italy and Spain covered acute and convalescent phases.

Germline V gene lookup returns CDR1 MNHEY and CDR2 SVGAGI. The CDR3 spans 15 residues. V gave up 5 bases and J gave up 5 bases, with 16 bases separating them. This clone has a handful of counts. This table comes from immunoSEQ multiplex PCR, and its TCRdb copy is limited to in-frame clones, with some not included. The table shows around 50,000 clones, with 82% occurring only once. The TCR originated in a woman of 80 years or more with acute or convalescent COVID-19. The sequenced sample was peripheral blood. The rearrangement links TRBV6-5 to TRBJ1-5; the D gene is possibly TRBD1 (6 bases). This chain's CDR3 is CASSRTGSGDQPQHF. DNA of the CDR3: TGTGCCAGCAGTCGTACAGGGAGCGGAGATCAGCCCCAGCATTTT.